This T cell receptor beta chain emerged from a study of CD8 T cells in ankylosing spondylitis. General study results and limits: It was reported that disease-linked clones were significantly enriched in matched ankylosing spondylitis synovial fluid. Earlier reports found some motif variants in synovial fluid and blood in reactive arthritis. Ankylosing spondylitis blood appeared to be characterized by a TCR beta motif of 8 or 9 highly homologous variants.

With molecular barcodes, quantitative 5'-RACE was used to make the TCR beta libraries. TCRdb re-analysed the 5' RACE reads in MiXCR, keeping a single row per CDR3 protein. The sample holds some 330,000 distinct CDR3 sequences; roughly 8% are singletons and the top ten take 13% to 15%. This CDR3 has 16 residues. Per germline, CDR1 SGHRS and CDR2 YFSETQ. The V segment lost 6 bases and the J segment 2 bases; nucleotides outside the gene matches: 12. About this clonotype: Its cognate antigen is unknown.

The chain combines TRBV5-1 with TRBJ2-7; 9 bases fit TRBD1. The sequenced sample consisted of blood, either unsorted or a sorted T cell fraction (not recorded which). The TCR sequence derives from a male donor with ankylosing spondylitis. The CDR3 coding sequence is TGCGCCAGCACCACCACAGCGGGACAGGGCCCCTACGAGCAGTACTTC. Translated: CASTTTAGQGPYEQYF.